Reported below is one TCR beta chain. The sample originates from a study of PD-1 blockade in mismatch repair-deficient tumors. Study-level background: Patients had over 10 mismatch repair-deficient cancer types, all previously treated and progressing.

Germline values: CDR1 SGHRS, CDR2 YFSETQ. The CDR3 length is 15 residues. The trim removed 2 bases at V and 4 bases at J, leaving 8 bases unmatched. Measured with immunoSEQ multiplex PCR; TCRdb has only the in-frame clones, and not every one. The table shows approximately 120,000 clones, with 86% occurring only once. V and J are TRBV5-1 and TRBJ2-7; 8 bases are shared with TRBD1. The TCR originated in an adult with mismatch repair-deficient cancer. This sample comprised peripheral blood, obtained 44 weeks after starting pembrolizumab. The CDR3 bases are TGCGCCAGCAGCTTTGATAACAGGGGGTTATACGAGCAGTACTTC. Its protein product is CASSFDNRGLYEQYF.